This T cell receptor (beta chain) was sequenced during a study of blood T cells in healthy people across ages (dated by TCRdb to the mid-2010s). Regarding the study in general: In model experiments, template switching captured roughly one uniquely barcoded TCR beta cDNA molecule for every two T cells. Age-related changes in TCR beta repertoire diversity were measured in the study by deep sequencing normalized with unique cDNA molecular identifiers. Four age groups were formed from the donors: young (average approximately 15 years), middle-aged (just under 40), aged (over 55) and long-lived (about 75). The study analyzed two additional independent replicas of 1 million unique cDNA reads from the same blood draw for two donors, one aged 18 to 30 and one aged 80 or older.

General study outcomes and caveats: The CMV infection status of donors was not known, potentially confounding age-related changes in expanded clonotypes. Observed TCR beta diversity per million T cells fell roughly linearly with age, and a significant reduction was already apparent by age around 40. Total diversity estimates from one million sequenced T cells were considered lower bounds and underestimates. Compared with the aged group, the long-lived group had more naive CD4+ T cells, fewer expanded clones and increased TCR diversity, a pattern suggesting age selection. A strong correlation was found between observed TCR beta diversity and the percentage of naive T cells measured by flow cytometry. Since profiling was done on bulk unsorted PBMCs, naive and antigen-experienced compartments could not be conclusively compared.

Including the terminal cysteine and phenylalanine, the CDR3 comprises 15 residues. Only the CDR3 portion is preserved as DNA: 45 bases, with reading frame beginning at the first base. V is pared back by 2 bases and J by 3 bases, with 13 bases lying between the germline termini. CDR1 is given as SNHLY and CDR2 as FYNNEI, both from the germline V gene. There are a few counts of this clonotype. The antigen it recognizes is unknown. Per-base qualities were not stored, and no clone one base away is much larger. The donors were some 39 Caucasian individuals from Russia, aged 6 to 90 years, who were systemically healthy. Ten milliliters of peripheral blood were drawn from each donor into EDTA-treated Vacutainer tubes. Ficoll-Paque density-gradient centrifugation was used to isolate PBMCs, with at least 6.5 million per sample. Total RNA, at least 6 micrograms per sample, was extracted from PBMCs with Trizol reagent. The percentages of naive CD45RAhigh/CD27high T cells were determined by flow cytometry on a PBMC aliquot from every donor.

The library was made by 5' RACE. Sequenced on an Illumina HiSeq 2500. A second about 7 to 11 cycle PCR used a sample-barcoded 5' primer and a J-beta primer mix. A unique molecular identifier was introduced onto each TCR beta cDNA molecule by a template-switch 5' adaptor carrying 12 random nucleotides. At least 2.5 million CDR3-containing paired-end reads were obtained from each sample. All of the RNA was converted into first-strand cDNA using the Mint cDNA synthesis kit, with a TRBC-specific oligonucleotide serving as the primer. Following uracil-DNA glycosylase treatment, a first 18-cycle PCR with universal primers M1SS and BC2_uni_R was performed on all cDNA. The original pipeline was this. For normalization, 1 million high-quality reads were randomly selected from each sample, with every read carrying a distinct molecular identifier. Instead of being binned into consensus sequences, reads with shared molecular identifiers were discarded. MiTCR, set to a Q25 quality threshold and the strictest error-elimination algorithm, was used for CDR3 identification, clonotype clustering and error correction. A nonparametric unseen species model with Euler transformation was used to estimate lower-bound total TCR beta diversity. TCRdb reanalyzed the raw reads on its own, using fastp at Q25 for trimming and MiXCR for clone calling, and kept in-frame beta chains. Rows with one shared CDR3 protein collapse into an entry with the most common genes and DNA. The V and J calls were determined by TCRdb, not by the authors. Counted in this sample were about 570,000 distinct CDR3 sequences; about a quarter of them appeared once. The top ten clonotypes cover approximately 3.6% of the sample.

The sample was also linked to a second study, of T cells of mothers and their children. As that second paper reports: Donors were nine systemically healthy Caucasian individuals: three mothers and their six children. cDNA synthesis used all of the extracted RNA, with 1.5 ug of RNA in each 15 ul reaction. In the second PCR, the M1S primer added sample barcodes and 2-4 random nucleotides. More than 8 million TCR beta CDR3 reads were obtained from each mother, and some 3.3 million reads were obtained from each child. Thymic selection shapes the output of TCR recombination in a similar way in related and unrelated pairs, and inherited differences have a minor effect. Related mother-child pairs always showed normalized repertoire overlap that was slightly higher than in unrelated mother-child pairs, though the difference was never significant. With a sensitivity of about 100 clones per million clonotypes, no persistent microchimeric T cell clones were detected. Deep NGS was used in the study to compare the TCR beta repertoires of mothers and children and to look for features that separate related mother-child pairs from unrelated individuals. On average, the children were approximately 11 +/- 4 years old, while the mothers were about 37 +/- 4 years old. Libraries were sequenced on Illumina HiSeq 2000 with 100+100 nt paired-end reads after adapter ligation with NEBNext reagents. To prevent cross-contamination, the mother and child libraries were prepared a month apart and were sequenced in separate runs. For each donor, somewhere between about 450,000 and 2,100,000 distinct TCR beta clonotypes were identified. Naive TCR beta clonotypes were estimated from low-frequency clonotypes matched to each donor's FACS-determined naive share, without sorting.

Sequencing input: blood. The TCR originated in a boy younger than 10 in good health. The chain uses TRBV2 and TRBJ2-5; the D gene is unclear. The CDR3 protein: CASSEPPTAEETQYF. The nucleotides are TGTGCCAGCAGTGAACCCCCGACCGCAGAAGAGACCCAGTACTTC.